The rows below give T cell receptor beta chains drawn from one sample of a study of blood T cell repertoires in COVID-19. Only in-frame clones appear in the TCRdb table, and some are missing; sequencing was by immunoSEQ multiplex PCR. The sample includes hundreds of thousands of clones, 85% to 90% of them seen just once. Sequencing was done on a sample of PBMCs or T cells enriched from blood (not recorded which). The source of these receptors is a man aged 25-40 years who had recovered from COVID-19. Each CDR3 is given with its conserved first and last residue. The D gene is left open where the match is weak.

CDR3aa | j_gene | len | d_gene | v_gene
CASSLTPEQGARENTIYF | TRBJ1-3 | 18 | TRBD1 | TRBV5-1
CASSALAGRYNEQFF | TRBJ2-1 | 15 | TRBD2 | TRBV9
CSVEGGGARVNEQFF | TRBJ2-1 | 15 | . | TRBV29-1
CAISEPGFSYEQYF | TRBJ2-7 | 14 | . | TRBV10-3
CATSRGGSTDTQYF | TRBJ2-3 | 14 | TRBD2 | TRBV15
CASSQAGLF | TRBJ1-1 | 9 | . | TRBV14
CASTQQGAGEQYF | TRBJ2-7 | 13 | TRBD1 | TRBV25-1
CASSLDSPNQPQHF | TRBJ1-5 | 14 | . | TRBV2
CASNPAGGGVYNSPLHF | TRBJ1-6 | 17 | . | TRBV7-8
CASSQGGASTDTQYF | TRBJ2-3 | 15 | . | TRBV4-2
CASSEVGVRGNTIYF | TRBJ1-3 | 15 | . | TRBV2
CAIATSGGEQYF | TRBJ2-7 | 12 | TRBD2 | TRBV11-3
CASSVTAGGNTIYF | TRBJ1-3 | 14 | . | TRBV28
CASSRGSNPSVSPLHF | TRBJ1-6 | 16 | . | TRBV11-1
CASSIDRYPGNTIYF | TRBJ1-3 | 15 | . | TRBV11-3
CASSIEWGQGYEQFF | TRBJ2-1 | 15 | TRBD1 | TRBV19
CATSRGRGYDYGYTF | TRBJ1-2 | 15 | . | TRBV15
CASSGAGTGTMGAFF | TRBJ1-1 | 15 | TRBD1 | TRBV4-1
CASSQRSSGGAEHNEQFF | TRBJ2-1 | 18 | TRBD2 | TRBV3-1/TRBV3-2
CASRQGSYSNQPQHF | TRBJ1-5 | 15 | TRBD1 | TRBV10-2
CAWGSGQGKQTQYF | TRBJ2-5 | 14 | TRBD1 | TRBV30
CASSRDFYNEQFF | TRBJ2-1 | 13 | . | TRBV5-4
CASSFDRGHSEAFF | TRBJ1-1 | 14 | TRBD1 | TRBV27
CASSNRNTEAFF | TRBJ1-1 | 12 | . | TRBV27
CSGGGSSYNEQFF | TRBJ2-1 | 13 | TRBD2 | TRBV29-1
CAISETGARNNSPLHF | TRBJ1-6 | 16 | TRBD1 | TRBV10-3
CASSPRDRGVTKNIQYF | TRBJ2-4 | 17 | TRBD1 | TRBV3-1/TRBV3-2
CASRESTGGRYEQYF | TRBJ2-7 | 15 | TRBD1 | TRBV19
CAWSPGGTEAFF | TRBJ1-1 | 12 | TRBD1 | TRBV30
CASSLGGWQPQHF | TRBJ1-5 | 13 | . | TRBV27
CASSRTGTGVSTGELFF | TRBJ2-2 | 17 | TRBD1 | TRBV4-1
CAWSALGQDLYGYTF | TRBJ1-2 | 15 | TRBD1 | TRBV30